This record concerns one T cell receptor (beta chain) sequence. Original analysis: Amplified reference gene primers provided the basis for estimating nucleated cell counts. Assay: immunoSEQ multiplex PCR; the TCRdb copy retains only in-frame clones and omits some. The DNA gave D and trimming, while V, J and clone size come from that table. The table has about 89,000 clones, about two thirds seen once. The data were obtained in a study of blood T cell repertoires in COVID-19. For the study at large: Specimens from acute and convalescent COVID-19 originated in the United States, Italy and Spain. Nucleic acid was either cDNA or gDNA, and it came from T cells, B-cell-depleted T cells, or PBMCs.

Germline loops: CDR1 KGHDR, CDR2 SFDVKD. Losses at the gene ends were 4 bases for V and 9 bases for J; bases not matched to a gene: 10. The CDR3 runs to 16 residues. This clonotype was sampled from a woman older than 75 with acute or convalescent COVID-19. The material sequenced was peripheral blood. V gene TRBV24-1 combines with J gene TRBJ2-1, with 11 bases matching TRBD1. The CDR3 loop reads CATSDRTGGPQSEQFF. DNA of the CDR3: TGTGCCACCAGTGACCGGACAGGGGGCCCACAAAGTGAGCAGTTCTTC.